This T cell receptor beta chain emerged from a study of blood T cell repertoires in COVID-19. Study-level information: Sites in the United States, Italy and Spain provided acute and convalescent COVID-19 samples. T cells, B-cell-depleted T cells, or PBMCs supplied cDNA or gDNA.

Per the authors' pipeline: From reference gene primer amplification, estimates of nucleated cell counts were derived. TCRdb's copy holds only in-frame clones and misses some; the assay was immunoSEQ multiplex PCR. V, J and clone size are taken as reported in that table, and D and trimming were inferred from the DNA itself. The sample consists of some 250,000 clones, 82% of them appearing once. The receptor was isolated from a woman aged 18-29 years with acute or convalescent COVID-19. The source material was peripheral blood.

The CDR3 DNA follows: TGCGCCAGCAGCCAAGGGGGGACAGGGGCTTCGGACACTGAAGCTTTCTTT. Translated, it gives CASSQGGTGASDTEAFF. The chain is built from TRBV4-3 and TRBJ1-1, with 10 bases that match TRBD1. Per germline, CDR1 LGHNA and CDR2 YSLEER. The CDR3 sequence is 17 residues long. After removal of 1 base from V and 3 bases from J, the junction contained 8 bases not matched to a gene.